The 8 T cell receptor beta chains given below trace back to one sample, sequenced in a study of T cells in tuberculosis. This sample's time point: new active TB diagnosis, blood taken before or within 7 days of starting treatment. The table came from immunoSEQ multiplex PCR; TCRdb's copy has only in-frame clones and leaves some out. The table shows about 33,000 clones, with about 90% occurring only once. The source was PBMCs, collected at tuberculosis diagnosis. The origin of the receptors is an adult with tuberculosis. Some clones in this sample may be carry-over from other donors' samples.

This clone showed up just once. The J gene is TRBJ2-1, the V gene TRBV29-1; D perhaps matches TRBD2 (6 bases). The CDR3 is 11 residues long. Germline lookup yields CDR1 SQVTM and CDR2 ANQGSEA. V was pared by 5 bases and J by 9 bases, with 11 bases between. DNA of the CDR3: TGCAGCGTTCGGAGGGACGGTGAGCAGTTCTTC. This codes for CSVRRDGEQFF.

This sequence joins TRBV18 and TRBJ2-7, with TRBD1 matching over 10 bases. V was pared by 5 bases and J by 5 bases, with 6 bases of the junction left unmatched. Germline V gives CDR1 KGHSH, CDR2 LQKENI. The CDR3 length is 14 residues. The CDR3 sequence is CASSAGQGGNEQYF. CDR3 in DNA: TGTGCCAGCTCAGCAGGACAGGGGGGCAACGAGCAGTACTTC.

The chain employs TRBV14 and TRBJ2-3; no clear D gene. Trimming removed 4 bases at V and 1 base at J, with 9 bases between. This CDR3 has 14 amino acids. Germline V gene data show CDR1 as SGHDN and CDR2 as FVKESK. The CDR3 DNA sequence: TGTGCCAGCAGCCCCTCGGCGGGCACAGATACGCAGTATTTT. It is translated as CASSPSAGTDTQYF.

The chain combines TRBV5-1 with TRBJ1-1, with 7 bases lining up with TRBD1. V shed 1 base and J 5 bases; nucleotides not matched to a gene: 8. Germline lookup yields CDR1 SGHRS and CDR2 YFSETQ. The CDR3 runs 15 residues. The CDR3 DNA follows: TGCGCCAGCAGCTTGAGGCCTGGGACAGAGACTGAAGCTTTCTTT. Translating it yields CASSLRPGTETEAFF.

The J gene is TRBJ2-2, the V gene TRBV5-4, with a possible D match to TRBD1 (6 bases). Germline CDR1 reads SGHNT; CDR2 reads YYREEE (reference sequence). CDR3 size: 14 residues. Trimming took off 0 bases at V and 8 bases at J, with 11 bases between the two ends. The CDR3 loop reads CASSLAGASGELFF. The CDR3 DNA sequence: TGTGCCAGCAGCTTGGCAGGGGCATCGGGGGAGCTGTTTTTT.

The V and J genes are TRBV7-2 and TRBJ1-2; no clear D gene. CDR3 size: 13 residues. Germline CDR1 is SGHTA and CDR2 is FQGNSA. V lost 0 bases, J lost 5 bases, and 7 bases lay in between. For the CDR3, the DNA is TGTGCCAGCAGCTTAGCGACATCGTATGGCTACACCTTC. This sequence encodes CASSLATSYGYTF.

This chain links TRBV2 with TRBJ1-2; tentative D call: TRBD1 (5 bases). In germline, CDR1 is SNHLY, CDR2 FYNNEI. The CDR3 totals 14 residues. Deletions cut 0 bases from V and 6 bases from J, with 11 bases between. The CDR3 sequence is CASSEAGRGDGYTF. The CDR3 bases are TGTGCCAGCAGTGAAGCGGGACGGGGGGATGGCTACACCTTC.

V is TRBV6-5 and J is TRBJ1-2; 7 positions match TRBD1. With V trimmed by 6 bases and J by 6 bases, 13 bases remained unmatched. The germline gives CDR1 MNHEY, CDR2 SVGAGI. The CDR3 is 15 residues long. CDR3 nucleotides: TGTGCCAGCAGGTATTTCGCCGGGACAGATGATGGCTACACCTTC. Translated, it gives CASRYFAGTDDGYTF.